Presented here are 20 T cell receptor beta chains from one specimen sequenced in a study of blood T cell repertoires in COVID-19. Only in-frame clones appear in the TCRdb table, and some are missing; sequencing was by immunoSEQ multiplex PCR. This sample has roughly 100,000 clones, with less than 90% found just once. The sample taken for sequencing was peripheral blood. These receptors all stem from a human donor in a cohort sampled during active COVID-19.

V is TRBV12-3 or TRBV12-4 and J is TRBJ1-2; D gene uncertain. This CDR3 is 13 amino acids long. With 7 bases removed from V and 8 bases from J, the gap between germline ends came to 17 bases. CDR3 coding DNA: TGTGCCAGCAATCGATTCGGGAGTCGAGGCTACACCTTC. Translating gives CASNRFGSRGYTF.

The J gene is TRBJ1-4, the V gene TRBV5-1, with D tentatively TRBD1 (5 bases). The V and J ends lost 5 bases and 6 bases respectively, with 8 bases between them. The CDR3 extends over 12 amino acids. Germline V CDR1 and CDR2: SGHRS, YFSETQ. CDR3 sequence (DNA): TGCGCCAGCAGAGACAGTTATGAAAAACTGTTTTTT. Its translation is CASRDSYEKLFF.

The chain combines TRBV25-1 with TRBJ2-2, with 7 bases aligning to TRBD1. This CDR3 is built from 14 residues. Germline trimming cut 5 bases from V and 8 bases from J; bases unmatched to any gene: 8. Looked up from germline, CDR1 is MGHDK and CDR2 is SYGVNS. The CDR3 DNA reads as TGTGCCAGCAGTACAACAGGGGTACCGGGGGAGCTGTTTTTT. This translates into CASSTTGVPGELFF.

This chain links TRBV7-9 with TRBJ2-1; 10 bases are shared with TRBD2. V was pared by 8 bases and J by 4 bases, with 5 bases of the junction left unmatched. The CDR3 is made up of 14 amino acids. In germline, CDR1 is SEHNR, CDR2 FQNEAQ (reference sequence). The DNA for the CDR3 is TGTGCCAGCGGCGGACTAGCGGAATACAATGAGCAGTTCTTC. This sequence encodes CASGGLAEYNEQFF.

This clone was found once. The chain is built from TRBV28 and TRBJ2-7, with unresolved D. V dropped 0 bases and J dropped 7 bases, with 13 bases sitting between them. Germline loops: CDR1 MDHEN, CDR2 SYDVKM. The CDR3 contains 14 residues. The CDR3 DNA follows: TGTGCCAGCAGTTTATGGGGTCAGGTTTGGGAGCAGTACTTC. The encoded protein is CASSLWGQVWEQYF. The variable domain in full, completed from reference TRBV28 and TRBJ2-7, reads DVKVTQSSRYLVKRTGEKVFLECVQDMDHENMFWYRQDPGLGLRLIYFSYDVKMKEKGDIPEGYSVSREKKERFSLILESASTNQTSMYLCASSLWGQVWEQYFGPGTRLTVT.

The V gene is TRBV3-1 (or the pseudogene TRBV3-2), the J gene TRBJ1-1; the D gene is possibly TRBD1 (5 bases). CDR1 and CDR2 (germline): LGHDT, YNNKEL (reference sequence). V dropped 0 bases and J dropped 3 bases, with 17 bases sitting between them. The CDR3 is 17 residues long. The CDR3 nucleotides read TGTGCCAGCAGCCAAGACCGACTGAGACAGACTTACACTGAAGCTTTCTTT. Its protein is CASSQDRLRQTYTEAFF.

This chain joins TRBV5-4 and TRBJ1-4, with TRBD1 matching over 8 bases. The J segment lost 5 bases and the V segment lost 3 bases, leaving 12 bases of the junction unmatched. The germline CDR1 and CDR2 sequences are SGHNT and YYREEE (reference sequence). The CDR3 runs to 17 residues. In DNA, the CDR3 is TGTGCCAGCAGCTATGGGCCAGGGGGCGCAGGGAATGAAAAACTGTTTTTT. It translates to CASSYGPGGAGNEKLFF.

This chain links TRBV27 with TRBJ2-2, with D possibly matching TRBD1 (6 bases). V lost 5 bases and J lost 7, with 14 bases in between. This CDR3 comprises 14 residues. The V gene's germline CDR1 is MNHEY and CDR2 SMNVEV (reference sequence). The CDR3 coding sequence is TGTGCCAGCAGTGTGCACAGGGAAGACGGGGAGCTGTTTTTT. As protein: CASSVHREDGELFF.

The rearrangement joins TRBV3-1 (or the pseudogene TRBV3-2) to TRBJ1-1; TRBD1 might be the D (6 bases). CDR1 and CDR2 (germline): LGHDT, YNNKEL (reference sequence). Deletions cut 2 bases from V and 4 bases from J, with 17 bases between. This CDR3 region has 16 residues. The CDR3 nucleotides read TGTGCCAGCAGCCAAAGGGGGATGGGGAAAACCACTGAAGCTTTCTTT. It translates to CASSQRGMGKTTEAFF.

The rearrangement uses TRBV5-1 and TRBJ1-5; 9 nucleotides match TRBD1. The V gene's germline CDR1 is SGHRS and CDR2 YFSETQ. J gave up 7 bases and V 4 bases, and 6 bases lay outside the gene matches. This CDR3 spans 14 amino acids. CDR3 DNA: TGCGCCAGCAGCCCCGGGACAGGGCTGCAGCCCCAGCATTTT. Protein: CASSPGTGLQPQHF.

The rearrangement links TRBV6-4 to TRBJ2-2, with 8 bases aligning to TRBD1. This CDR3 spans 14 amino acids. With V trimmed by 0 bases and J by 6 bases, 0 bases remained unmatched. CDR1 and CDR2 (germline): MRHNA, SNTAGT. CDR3 loop: CASSDSQGAGELFF. The CDR3 nucleotides are TGTGCCAGCAGTGACTCACAGGGGGCCGGGGAGCTGTTTTTT.

The rearrangement joins TRBV6-5 to TRBJ2-3; 10 bases align to TRBD2. With 2 bases clipped from V and 8 bases from J, the junction kept 7 bases outside the gene matches. This CDR3 has 15 residues. Germline loops: CDR1 MNHEY, CDR2 SVGAGI. CDR3 loop: CASSYQRGGRGTQYF. The CDR3 DNA reads as TGTGCCAGCAGTTACCAGCGGGGGGGAAGGGGTACGCAGTATTTT.

Ten or more counts support this clone. The CDR3 loop reads CASSEVGDRQNEQFF. The CDR3 DNA reads TGTGCCAGCAGCGAGGTGGGGGACAGGCAAAATGAGCAGTTCTTC. The chain joins TRBV11-2 to TRBJ2-1; 8 nucleotides line up with TRBD1. Germline-derived CDR1 and CDR2 are SGHAT and FQNNGV. Trimming took 5 bases from V and 7 from J; bases not matched to a gene: 10. This CDR3 region has 15 residues.

The chain recombines TRBV28 with TRBJ2-7; TRBD2 aligns across 11 bases. The CDR3 spans 14 residues. Germline CDR1 is MDHEN and CDR2 is SYDVKM. J gave up 3 bases and V 3 bases, and 1 base lay outside the gene matches. The CDR3 sequence: CASSFGLAGYEQYF. CDR3 coding DNA: TGTGCCAGCAGTTTCGGACTAGCGGGCTACGAGCAGTACTTC.

The V gene is TRBV19, the J gene TRBJ2-7, with D possibly matching TRBD2 (5 bases). Between the trimmed V and J ends, which lost 6 bases and 1 base, there was a span of 13 bases. The CDR3 runs to 14 residues. Germline V gives CDR1 LNHDA, CDR2 SQIVND (reference sequence). The CDR3 bases are TGTGCCAGTAGCCGCGGTGGCGGGTCCTACGAGCAGTACTTC. It codes for CASSRGGGSYEQYF.

The chain recombines TRBV5-6 with TRBJ1-1, with 9 bases lining up with TRBD1. The germline gives CDR1 SGHDT, CDR2 YYEEEE. This CDR3 is built from 15 residues. J gave up 6 bases and V 2 bases, and 8 bases lay outside the gene matches. The DNA for the CDR3 is TGTGCCAGCAGCTTCTATTACAGGGGGCCTGCTGAAGCTTTCTTT. This gives the protein CASSFYYRGPAEAFF.

The V gene is TRBV11-1, the J gene TRBJ2-4; the D gene is possibly TRBD2 (5 bases). From germline, CDR1 is SGHAT and CDR2 FQDESV (reference sequence). The CDR3 extends over 11 amino acids. V was shortened by 3 bases and J by 9 bases, with 6 bases between the two germline ends. The CDR3 loop reads CASSFEGIQYF. The CDR3 nucleotides are TGTGCCAGCAGCTTCGAGGGCATTCAGTACTTC.

The rearrangement links TRBV3-1 (or the pseudogene TRBV3-2) to TRBJ1-1; D uncertain. Germline CDR1 reads LGHDT; CDR2 reads YNNKEL (reference sequence). The ends were cut back, 6 bases at V and 11 bases at J, with 16 bases in the middle. This CDR3 is 12 amino acids long. The DNA of the CDR3 is TGTGCCAGCAGTCTGGACTCGAAATACGCTTTCTTT. This gives the protein CASSLDSKYAFF.

The rearrangement joins TRBV3-1 (or the pseudogene TRBV3-2) to TRBJ2-1, with D unresolved. Trimming left V 3 bases short and J 9 bases short, with 6 bases between. The CDR3 sequence is 11 residues long. Germline CDR1 reads LGHDT; CDR2 reads YNNKEL (reference sequence). The DNA for the CDR3 is TGTGCCAGCAGCCAGAGTGGTGAGCAGTTCTTC. Its protein is CASSQSGEQFF.

The V call is TRBV10-3, the J call TRBJ2-7, with 8 bases lining up with TRBD2. The V segment lost 10 bases and the J segment 0 bases; nucleotides outside the gene matches: 14. Germline V gives CDR1 ENHRY, CDR2 SYGVKD. There are 16 residues in the CDR3. CDR3 in DNA: TGTGCCACCGAGGACCGCGGTCTAGCGGGCTCCTACGAGCAGTACTTC. This gives the protein CATEDRGLAGSYEQYF.